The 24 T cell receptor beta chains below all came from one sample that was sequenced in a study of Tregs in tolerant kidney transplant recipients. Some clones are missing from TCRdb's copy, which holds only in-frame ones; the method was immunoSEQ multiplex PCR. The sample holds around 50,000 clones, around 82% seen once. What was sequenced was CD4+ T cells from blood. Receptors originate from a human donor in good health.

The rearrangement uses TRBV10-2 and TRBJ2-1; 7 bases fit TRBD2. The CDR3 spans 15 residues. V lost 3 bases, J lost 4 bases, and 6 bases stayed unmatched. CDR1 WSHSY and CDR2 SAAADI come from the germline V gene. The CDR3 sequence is CASSDPGLSYNEQFF. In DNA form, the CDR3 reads TGCGCCAGCAGTGACCCGGGACTATCTTACAATGAGCAGTTCTTC.

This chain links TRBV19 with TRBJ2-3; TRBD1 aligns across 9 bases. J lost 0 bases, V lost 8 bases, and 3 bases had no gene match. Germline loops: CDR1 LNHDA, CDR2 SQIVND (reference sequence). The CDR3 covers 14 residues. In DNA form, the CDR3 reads TGTGCCAGTGTTGGACAGGGGAGCACAGATACGCAGTATTTT. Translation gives CASVGQGSTDTQYF.

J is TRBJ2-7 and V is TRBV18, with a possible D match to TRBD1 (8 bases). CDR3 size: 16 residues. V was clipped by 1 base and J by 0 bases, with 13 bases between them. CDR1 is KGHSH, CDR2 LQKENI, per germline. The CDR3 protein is CASSPQQGGSSYEQYF. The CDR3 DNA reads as TGTGCCAGCTCACCACAACAGGGGGGGAGCTCCTACGAGCAGTACTTC. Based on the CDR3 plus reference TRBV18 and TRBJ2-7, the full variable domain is NAGVMQNPRHLVRRRGQEARLRCSPMKGHSHVYWYRQLPEEGLKFMVYLQKENIIDESGMPKERFSAEFPKEGPSILRIQQVVRGDSAAYFCASSPQQGGSSYEQYFGPGTRLTVT.

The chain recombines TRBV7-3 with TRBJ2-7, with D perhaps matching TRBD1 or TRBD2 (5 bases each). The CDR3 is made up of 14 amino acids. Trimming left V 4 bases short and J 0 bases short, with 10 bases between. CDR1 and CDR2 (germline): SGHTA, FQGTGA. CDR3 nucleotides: TGTGCCAGCAGCTCCTCCGGGACCTCCTACGAGCAGTACTTC. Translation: CASSSSGTSYEQYF.

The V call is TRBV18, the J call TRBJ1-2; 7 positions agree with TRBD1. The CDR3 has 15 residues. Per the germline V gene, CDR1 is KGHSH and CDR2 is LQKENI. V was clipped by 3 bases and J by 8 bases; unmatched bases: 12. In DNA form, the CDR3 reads TGTGCCAGCTCACCCCGGACAGGTTCAAAGGGGGGCTACACCTTC. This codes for CASSPRTGSKGGYTF.

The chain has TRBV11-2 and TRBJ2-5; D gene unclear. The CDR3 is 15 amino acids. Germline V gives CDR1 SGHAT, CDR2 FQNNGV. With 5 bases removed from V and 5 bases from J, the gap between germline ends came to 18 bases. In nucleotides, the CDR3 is TGTGCCAGCAGCGAGACGTATGGATCCGCGGAGACCCAGTACTTC. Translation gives CASSETYGSAETQYF.

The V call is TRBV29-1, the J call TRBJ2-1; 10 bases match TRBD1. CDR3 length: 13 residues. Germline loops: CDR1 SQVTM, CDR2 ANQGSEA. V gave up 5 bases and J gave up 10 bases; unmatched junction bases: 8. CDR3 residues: CSVRGQGVLEQFF. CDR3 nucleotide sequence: TGCAGCGTTCGAGGACAGGGGGTACTCGAGCAGTTCTTC.

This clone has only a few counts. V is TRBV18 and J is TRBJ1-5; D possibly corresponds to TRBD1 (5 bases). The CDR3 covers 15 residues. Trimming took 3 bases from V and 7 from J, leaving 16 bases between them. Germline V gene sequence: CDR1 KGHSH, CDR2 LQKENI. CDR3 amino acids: CASSPQGSQGQPQHF. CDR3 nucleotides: TGTGCCAGCTCACCTCAGGGTAGCCAGGGACAGCCCCAGCATTTT.

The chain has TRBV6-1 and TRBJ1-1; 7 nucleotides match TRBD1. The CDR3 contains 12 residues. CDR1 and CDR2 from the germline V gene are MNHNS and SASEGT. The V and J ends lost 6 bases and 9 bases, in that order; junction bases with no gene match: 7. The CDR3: CASRGTVSKAFF. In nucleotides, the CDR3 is TGTGCCAGCAGGGGGACAGTATCGAAAGCTTTCTTT.

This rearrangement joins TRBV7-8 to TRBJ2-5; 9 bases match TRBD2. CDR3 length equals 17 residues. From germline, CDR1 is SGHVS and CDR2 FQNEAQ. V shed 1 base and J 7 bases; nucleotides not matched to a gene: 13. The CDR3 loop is CASSLGWASGVIGTQYF. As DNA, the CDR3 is TGTGCCAGCAGCTTAGGTTGGGCTAGCGGGGTAATAGGGACCCAGTACTTC.

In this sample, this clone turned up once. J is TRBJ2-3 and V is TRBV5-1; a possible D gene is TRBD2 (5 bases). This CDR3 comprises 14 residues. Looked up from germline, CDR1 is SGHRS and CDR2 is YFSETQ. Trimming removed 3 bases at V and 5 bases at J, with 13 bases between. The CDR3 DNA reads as TGCGCCAGCAGCTCCGCGGGTGTACAAGATACGCAGTATTTT. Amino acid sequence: CASSSAGVQDTQYF.

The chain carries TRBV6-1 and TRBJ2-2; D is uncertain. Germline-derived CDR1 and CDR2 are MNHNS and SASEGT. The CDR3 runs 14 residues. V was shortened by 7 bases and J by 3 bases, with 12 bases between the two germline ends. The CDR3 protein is CASTPSRDTGELFF. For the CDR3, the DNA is TGTGCCAGCACCCCTAGTCGCGACACCGGGGAGCTGTTTTTT.

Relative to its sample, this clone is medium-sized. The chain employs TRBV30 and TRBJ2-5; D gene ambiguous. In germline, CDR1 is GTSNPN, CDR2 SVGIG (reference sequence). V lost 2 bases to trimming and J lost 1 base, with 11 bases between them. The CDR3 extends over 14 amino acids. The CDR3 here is CAWSRQITQETQYF. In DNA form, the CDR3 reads TGTGCCTGGAGTCGGCAGATAACCCAAGAGACCCAGTACTTC.

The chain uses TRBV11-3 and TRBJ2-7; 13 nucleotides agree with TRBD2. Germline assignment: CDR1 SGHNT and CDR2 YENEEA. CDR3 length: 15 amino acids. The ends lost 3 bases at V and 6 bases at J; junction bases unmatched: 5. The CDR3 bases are TGTGCCAGCAGCTTCCCCAGGACTAGCGGGGGCGAGCAGTACTTC. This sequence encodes CASSFPRTSGGEQYF. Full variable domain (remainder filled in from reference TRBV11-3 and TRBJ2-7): EAGVVQSPRYKIIEKKQPVAFWCNPISGHNTLYWYLQNLGQGPELLIRYENEEAVDDSQLPKDRFSAERLKGVDSTLKIQPAELGDSAVYLCASSFPRTSGGEQYFGPGTRLTVT.

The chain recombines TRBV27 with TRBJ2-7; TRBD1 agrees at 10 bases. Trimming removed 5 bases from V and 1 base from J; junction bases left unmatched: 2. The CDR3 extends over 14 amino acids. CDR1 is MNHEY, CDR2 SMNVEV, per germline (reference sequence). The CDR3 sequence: CASSQDRGSYEQYF. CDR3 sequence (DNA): TGTGCCAGCAGTCAGGACAGGGGGTCCTACGAGCAGTACTTC.

The DNA of the CDR3 is TGTGCCAGCAGCTTAGATCCCGGGGCATACGAGCAGTACTTC. Translation: CASSLDPGAYEQYF. The chain carries TRBV7-6 and TRBJ2-7; D is tentatively TRBD1 or TRBD2 (5 bases each). Germline V lookup: CDR1 SGHVS, CDR2 FNYEAQ. This CDR3 spans 14 amino acids. The germline V and J ends were trimmed by 1 base and 4 bases, with 11 bases remaining between them.

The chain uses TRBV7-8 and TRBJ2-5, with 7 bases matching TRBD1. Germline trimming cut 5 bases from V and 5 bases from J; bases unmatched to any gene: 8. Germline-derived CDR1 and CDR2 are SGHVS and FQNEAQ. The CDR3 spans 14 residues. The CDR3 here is CASSTYRGRETQYF. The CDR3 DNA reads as TGTGCCAGCAGCACTTACAGGGGTAGGGAGACCCAGTACTTC.

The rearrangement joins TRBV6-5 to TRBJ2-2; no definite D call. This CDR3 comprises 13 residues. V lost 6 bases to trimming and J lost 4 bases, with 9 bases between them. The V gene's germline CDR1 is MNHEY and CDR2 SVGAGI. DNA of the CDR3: TGTGCCAGCAGCTTGGGCATCACCGGGGAGCTGTTTTTT. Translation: CASSLGITGELFF.

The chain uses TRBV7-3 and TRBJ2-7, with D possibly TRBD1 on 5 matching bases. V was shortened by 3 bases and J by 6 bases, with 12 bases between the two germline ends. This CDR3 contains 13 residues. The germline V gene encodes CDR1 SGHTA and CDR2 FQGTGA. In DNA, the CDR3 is TGTGCCAGCAGCTTTTCCAGGGAAGGCGAGCAGTACTTC. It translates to CASSFSREGEQYF.

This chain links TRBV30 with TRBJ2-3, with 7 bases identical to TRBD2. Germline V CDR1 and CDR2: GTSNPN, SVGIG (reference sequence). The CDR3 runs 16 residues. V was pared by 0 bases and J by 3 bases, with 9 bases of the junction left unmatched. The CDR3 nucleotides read TGTGCCTGGAGTGTAAAGGCGGGGGATTGGACAGATACGCAGTATTTT. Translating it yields CAWSVKAGDWTDTQYF.

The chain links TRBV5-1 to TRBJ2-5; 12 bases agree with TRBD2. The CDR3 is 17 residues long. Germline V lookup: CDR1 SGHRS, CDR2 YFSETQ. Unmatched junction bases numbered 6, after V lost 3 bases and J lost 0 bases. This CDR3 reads CASSSGLAGVYQETQYF. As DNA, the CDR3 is TGCGCCAGCAGCTCGGGACTAGCGGGCGTATACCAAGAGACCCAGTACTTC.

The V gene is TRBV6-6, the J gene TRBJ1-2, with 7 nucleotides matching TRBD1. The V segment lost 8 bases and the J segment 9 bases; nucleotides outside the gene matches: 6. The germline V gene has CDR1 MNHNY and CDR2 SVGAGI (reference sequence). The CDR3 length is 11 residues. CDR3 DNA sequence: TGTGCCAGCGTCCAACAGGGGAGCTACACCTTC. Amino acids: CASVQQGSYTF.

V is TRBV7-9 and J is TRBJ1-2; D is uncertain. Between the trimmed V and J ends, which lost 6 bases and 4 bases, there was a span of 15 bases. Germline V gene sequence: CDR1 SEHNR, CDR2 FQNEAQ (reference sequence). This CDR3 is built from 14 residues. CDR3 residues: CASRPGETSYGYTF. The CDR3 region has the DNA TGTGCCAGCAGGCCGGGCGAGACTTCCTATGGCTACACCTTC.

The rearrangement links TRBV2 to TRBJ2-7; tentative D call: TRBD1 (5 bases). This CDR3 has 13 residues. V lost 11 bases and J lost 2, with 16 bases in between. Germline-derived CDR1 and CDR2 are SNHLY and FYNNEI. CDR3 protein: CAWLRTYPYEQYF. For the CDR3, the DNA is TGTGCCTGGCTTAGGACATACCCCTACGAGCAGTACTTC.